This TCR beta chain was recovered during a study of T cell repertoires in cytomegalovirus infection (dated by TCRdb to the late 2010s). Broadly, across the study: Donor HLA type was relevant to the analysis, because carriage of CMV infection together with the matching HLA type was indicated by public TCR beta signatures. Broader findings and caveats from the paper: The ex vivo response was dominated by HLA-C-restricted CMV-specific TCR beta clonotypes, and the single most frequent clonotype in two of eight donors was supplied by these HLA-C-restricted clonotypes. In both this cohort and an independent roughly 350-donor cohort, the cumulative frequency of public TCR beta family members distinguished carriers of CMV infection plus the relevant HLA type.

This clonotype was observed at least ten times. The antigen it recognizes is unknown. No clone much larger than this one lies a single base away; base qualities are absent. The instrument given in TCRdb is Illumina HiSeq 1500. Clones were called with MiXCR by TCRdb after fastp trimmed the public reads at Q25, and only in-frame beta chains were retained. Identical CDR3 proteins give one entry, which carries the most common genes and DNA. Across this sample there are 200,000 to 250,000 distinct CDR3 sequences, with roughly an eighth seen only once. The biggest ten clones account for 1.5% to 2% of the sample. The CDR3 sequence holds 14 residues, the cysteine and phenylalanine included. Here the CDR3 DNA is all that survives: 42 bases in frame from base 1. The V end gives up 0 bases and the J end 6 bases, leaving 5 bases in the junction not matched to a gene. Based on the germline V gene (reference sequence), the CDR1 and CDR2 sequences are SGHKS and YYEKEE.

Recombination joined TRBV5-5 with TRBJ2-7; TRBD1 agrees with 8 junctional bases. This receptor was obtained from a human donor in good health (CMV status not recorded). Some clones in this sample may be carry-over from other donors' samples. Sequences were obtained from PBMCs. This receptor has the CDR3 CASSLVPDRAEQYF. At the DNA level, the sequence is TGTGCCAGCAGCTTGGTACCGGACAGGGCCGAGCAGTACTTC. The CDR3 plus the reference TRBV5-5 and TRBJ2-7 genes for the other parts give the full variable domain: DAGVTQSPTHLIKTRGQQVTLRCSPISGHKSVSWYQQVLGQGPQFIFQYYEKEERGRGNFPDRFSARQFPNYSSELNVNALLLGDSALYLCASSLVPDRAEQYFGPGTRLTVT.